The 6 T cell receptor beta chains below were found in one sample sequenced in a study of cytomegalovirus exposure and HLA in healthy donors. Both 60 Vbeta primers and 13 Jbeta primers went into the PCR. TCRdb's copy holds only in-frame clones and misses some; the assay was immunoSEQ multiplex PCR. The sample holds roughly 68,000 clones; 60% to 75% are singletons and the top ten take 20% to 25%. Sequencing was carried out using PBMCs. Receptor source: a middle-aged man in good health and CMV-seropositive.

This clone has a single count. The chain employs TRBV11-2 and TRBJ2-5; 8 nucleotides align to TRBD2. V dropped 7 bases and J dropped 8; count of bases not matched to a gene: 12. Germline V lookup: CDR1 SGHAT, CDR2 FQNNGV. This CDR3 has 14 residues. CDR3 in amino acids: CASTSLISGGTQYF. DNA of the CDR3: TGTGCCAGCACCTCCCTAATAAGCGGGGGAACCCAGTACTTC.

A few counts support this clone. The chain recombines TRBV4-1 with TRBJ1-1; TRBD1 matches at 9 bases. The germline V gene has CDR1 MGHRA and CDR2 YSYEKL. V lost 0 bases, J lost 3 bases, and 14 bases stayed unmatched. This CDR3 is built from 19 residues. The CDR3 spells CASSQDPPWDRVGHTEAFF. In DNA form, the CDR3 reads TGCGCCAGCAGCCAAGATCCGCCCTGGGACAGGGTGGGTCACACTGAAGCTTTCTTT.

This clone has more than one count but fewer than ten. The chain couples TRBV5-1 to TRBJ2-2, with 9 bases identical to TRBD1. Germline V gene sequence: CDR1 SGHRS, CDR2 YFSETQ. CDR3 length: 17 amino acids. V trimming: 3 bases; J trimming: 6 bases; junction bases outside the gene matches: 12. This chain's CDR3 is CASSSGQGTDPAGELFF. In nucleotides, the CDR3 is TGCGCCAGCAGCTCAGGACAGGGGACCGATCCTGCCGGGGAGCTGTTTTTT.

V is TRBV6-5 and J is TRBJ2-5; 8 nucleotides match TRBD1. In germline, CDR1 is MNHEY, CDR2 SVGAGI. The CDR3 totals 14 residues. Trimming cost V 5 bases and J 9 bases; bases outside gene matches: 11. Here the CDR3 reads CASSPDRAHPSQYF. For the CDR3, the DNA is TGTGCCAGCAGTCCGGACAGGGCCCACCCATCCCAGTACTTC.

The chain recombines TRBV30 with TRBJ1-1; D is unclear. CDR1 and CDR2 from the germline V gene are GTSNPN and SVGIG (reference sequence). This CDR3 spans 12 amino acids. V lost 2 bases and J lost 1, with 5 bases in between. CDR3 region: CAWSPWNTEAFF. In nucleotides, the CDR3 is TGTGCCTGGAGTCCTTGGAACACTGAAGCTTTCTTT.

The chain employs TRBV2 and TRBJ2-7; 8 nucleotides align to TRBD1. Losses at the gene ends were 10 bases for V and 4 bases for J; bases not matched to a gene: 9. Germline CDR1 SNHLY, CDR2 FYNNEI. The CDR3 consists of 13 residues. CDR3 sequence (DNA): TGTGCCACCCAAGACAGGGGTGGGTACGAGCAGTACTTC. It is translated as CATQDRGGYEQYF.